The sequence of this TCR beta chain was determined in a study of T-cell memory formation after mild COVID-19. Study as a whole: TCR clustering was largely donor specific. General study points: Clones contracting over day 15 to 85 were CD4/CD8 balanced, with later expanders leaning CD4+. Some responding clones appeared in pre-infection memory, suggesting cross-reactive memory joined. Contracting clones localized mainly to CM and EM when CD4+ and mainly to EMRA when CD8+.

Each CDR3 protein is one row after TCRdb ran MiXCR on the 5' RACE reads. The sample includes fewer than 500,000 distinct CDR3 sequences, about 23% of them seen just once. Trimming left V 5 bases short and J 2 bases short, with 10 bases between. The CDR3 runs 13 residues. Germline CDR1 MNHEY, CDR2 SVGAGI. This clonotype has only a few counts. Its target is unknown. The TCR was taken from an adult woman who had mild COVID-19 (a few samples of this study predate the infection). Cell type and time point are not known. The rearrangement joins TRBV6-5 to TRBJ2-7; D perhaps matches TRBD1 (5 bases). What was sequenced was PBMCs or a T cell subset sorted from them (not recorded which). The chain's CDR3 is CASSQDITYEQYF. In DNA, the CDR3 is TGTGCCAGCAGTCAGGACATAACCTACGAGCAGTACTTC.